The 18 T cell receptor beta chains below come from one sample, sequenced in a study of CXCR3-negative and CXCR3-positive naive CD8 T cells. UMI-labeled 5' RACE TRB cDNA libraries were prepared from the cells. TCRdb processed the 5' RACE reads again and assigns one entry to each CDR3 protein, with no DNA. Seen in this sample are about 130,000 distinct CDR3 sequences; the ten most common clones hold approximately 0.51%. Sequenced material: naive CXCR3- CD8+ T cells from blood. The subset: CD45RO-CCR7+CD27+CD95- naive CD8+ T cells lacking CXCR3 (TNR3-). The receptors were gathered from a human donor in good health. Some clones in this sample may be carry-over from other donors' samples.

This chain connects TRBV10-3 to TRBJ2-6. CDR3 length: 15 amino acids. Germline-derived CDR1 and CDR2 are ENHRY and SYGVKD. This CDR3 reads CAISDWGAGANVLTF.

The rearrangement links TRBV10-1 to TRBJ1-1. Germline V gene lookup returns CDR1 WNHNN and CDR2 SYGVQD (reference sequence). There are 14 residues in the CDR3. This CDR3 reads CASSGRRTNTEAFF.

This chain's CDR3 is CASSIWAGDEQFF. This chain joins TRBV19 and TRBJ2-1; the TCRdb call, TRBD1, lacks DNA for checking. The CDR3 is 13 amino acids. The germline V gene encodes CDR1 LNHDA and CDR2 SQIVND (reference sequence).

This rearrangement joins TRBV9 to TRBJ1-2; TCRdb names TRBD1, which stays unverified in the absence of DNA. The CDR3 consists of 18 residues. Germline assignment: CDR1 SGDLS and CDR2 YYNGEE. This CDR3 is CASSASYGTGGGIDGYTF. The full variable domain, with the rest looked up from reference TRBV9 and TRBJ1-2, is DSGVTQTPKHLITATGQRVTLRCSPRSGDLSVYWYQQSLDQGLQFLIQYYNGEERAKGNILERFSAQQFPDLHSELNLSSLELGDSALYFCASSASYGTGGGIDGYTFGSGTRLTVV.

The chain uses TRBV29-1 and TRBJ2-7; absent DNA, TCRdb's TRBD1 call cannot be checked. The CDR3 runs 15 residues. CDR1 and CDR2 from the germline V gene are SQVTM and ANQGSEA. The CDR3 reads CSVVGGQGVTYEQYF.

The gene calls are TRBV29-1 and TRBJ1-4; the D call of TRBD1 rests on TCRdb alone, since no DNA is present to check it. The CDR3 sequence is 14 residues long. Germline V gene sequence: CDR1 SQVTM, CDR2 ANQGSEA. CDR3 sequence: CSVEARQVSEKLFF. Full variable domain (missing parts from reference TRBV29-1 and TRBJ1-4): SAVISQKPSRDICQRGTSLTIQCQVDSQVTMMFWYRQQPGQSLTLIATANQGSEATYESGFVIDKFPISRPNLTFSTLTVSNMSPEDSSIYLCSVEARQVSEKLFFGSGTQLSVL.

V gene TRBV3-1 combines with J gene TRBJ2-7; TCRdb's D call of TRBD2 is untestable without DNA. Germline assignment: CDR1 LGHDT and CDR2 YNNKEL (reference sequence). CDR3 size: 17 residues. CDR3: CASSHSTSGRAFPEQYF.

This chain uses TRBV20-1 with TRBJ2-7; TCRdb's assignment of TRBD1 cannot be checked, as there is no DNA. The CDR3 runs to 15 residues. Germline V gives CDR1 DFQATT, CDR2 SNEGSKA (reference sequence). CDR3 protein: CSGGGTGKVTYEQYF.

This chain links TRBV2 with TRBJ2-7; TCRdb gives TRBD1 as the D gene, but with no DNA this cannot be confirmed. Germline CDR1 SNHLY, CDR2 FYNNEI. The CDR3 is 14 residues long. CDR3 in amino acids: CASRPLTDSYEQYF. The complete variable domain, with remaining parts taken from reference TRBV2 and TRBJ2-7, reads EPEVTQTPSHQVTQMGQEVILRCVPISNHLYFYWYRQILGQKVEFLVSFYNNEISEKSEIFDDQFSVERPDGSNFTLKIRSTKLEDSAMYFCASRPLTDSYEQYFGPGTRLTVT.

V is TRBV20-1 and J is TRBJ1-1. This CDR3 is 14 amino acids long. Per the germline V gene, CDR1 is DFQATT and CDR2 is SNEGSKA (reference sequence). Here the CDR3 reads CSARWTNTDTEAFF.

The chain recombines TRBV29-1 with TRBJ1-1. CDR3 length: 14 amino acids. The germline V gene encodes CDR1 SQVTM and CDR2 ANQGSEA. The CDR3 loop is CSARGGRENTEAFF.

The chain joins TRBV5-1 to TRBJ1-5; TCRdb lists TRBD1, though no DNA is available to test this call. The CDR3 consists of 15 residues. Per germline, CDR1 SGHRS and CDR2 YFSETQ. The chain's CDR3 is CASSWPGTAVQPQHF.

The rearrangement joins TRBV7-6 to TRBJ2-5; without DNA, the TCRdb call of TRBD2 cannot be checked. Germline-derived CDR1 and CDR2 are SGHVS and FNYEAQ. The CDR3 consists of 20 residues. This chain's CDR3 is CASSRNTMQGREVLQETQYF.

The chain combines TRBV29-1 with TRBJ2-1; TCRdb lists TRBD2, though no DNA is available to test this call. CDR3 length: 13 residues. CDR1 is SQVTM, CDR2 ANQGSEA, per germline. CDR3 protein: CSGEGSSYNEQFF.

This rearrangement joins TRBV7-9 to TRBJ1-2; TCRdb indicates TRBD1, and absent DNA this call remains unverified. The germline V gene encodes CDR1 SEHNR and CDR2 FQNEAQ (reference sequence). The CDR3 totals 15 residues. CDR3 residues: CASSSDQRQVDGYTF. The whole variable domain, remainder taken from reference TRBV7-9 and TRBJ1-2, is DTGVSQNPRHKITKRGQNVTFRCDPISEHNRLYWYRQTLGQGPEFLTYFQNEAQLEKSRLLSDRFSAERPKGSFSTLEIQRTEQGDSAMYLCASSSDQRQVDGYTFGSGTRLTVV.

CDR3 amino acids: CASSWDRGLYEQYF. This sequence joins TRBV7-9 and TRBJ2-7; TCRdb's D call of TRBD1 is untestable without DNA. There are 14 residues in the CDR3. Germline CDR1 is SEHNR and CDR2 is FQNEAQ (reference sequence).

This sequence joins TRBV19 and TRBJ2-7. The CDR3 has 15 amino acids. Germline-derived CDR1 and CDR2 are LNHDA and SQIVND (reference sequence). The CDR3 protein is CASSMGDDGAYEQYF.

The CDR3 sequence: CASSFRTAPGTPTSPYF. The chain employs TRBV28 and TRBJ2-7; TCRdb reports TRBD1, a call that lacks DNA to check it against. The length of the CDR3 is 17 residues. The germline gives CDR1 MDHEN, CDR2 SYDVKM.